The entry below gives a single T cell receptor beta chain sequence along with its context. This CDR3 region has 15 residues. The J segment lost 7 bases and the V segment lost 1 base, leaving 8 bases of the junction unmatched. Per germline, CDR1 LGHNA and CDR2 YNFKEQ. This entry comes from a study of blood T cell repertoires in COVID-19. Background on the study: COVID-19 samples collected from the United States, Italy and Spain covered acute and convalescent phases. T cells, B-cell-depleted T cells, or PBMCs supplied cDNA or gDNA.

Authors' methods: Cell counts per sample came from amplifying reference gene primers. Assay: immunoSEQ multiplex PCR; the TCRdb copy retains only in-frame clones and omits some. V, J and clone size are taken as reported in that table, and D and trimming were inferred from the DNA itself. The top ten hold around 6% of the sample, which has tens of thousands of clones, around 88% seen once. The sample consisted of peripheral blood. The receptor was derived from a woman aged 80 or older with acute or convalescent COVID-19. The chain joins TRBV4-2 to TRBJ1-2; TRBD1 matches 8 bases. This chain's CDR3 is CASSQVTGQVGGYTF. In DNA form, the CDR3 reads TGTGCCAGCAGCCAAGTGACGGGACAGGTTGGTGGCTACACCTTC.